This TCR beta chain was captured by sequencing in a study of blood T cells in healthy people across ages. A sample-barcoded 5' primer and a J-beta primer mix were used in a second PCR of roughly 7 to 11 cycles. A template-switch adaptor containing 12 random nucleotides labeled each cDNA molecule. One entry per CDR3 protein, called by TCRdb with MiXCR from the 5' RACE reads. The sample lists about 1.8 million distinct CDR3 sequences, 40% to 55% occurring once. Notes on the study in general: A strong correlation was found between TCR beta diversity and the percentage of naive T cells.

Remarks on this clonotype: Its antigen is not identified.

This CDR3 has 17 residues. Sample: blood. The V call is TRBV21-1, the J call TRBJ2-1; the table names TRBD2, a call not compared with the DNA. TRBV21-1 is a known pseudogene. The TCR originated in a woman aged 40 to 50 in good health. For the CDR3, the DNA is TGTGCCAGCAGCAACCCTAGCGGGACTAGGGCCTACAATGAGCAGTTCTTC. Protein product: CASSNPSGTRAYNEQFF.